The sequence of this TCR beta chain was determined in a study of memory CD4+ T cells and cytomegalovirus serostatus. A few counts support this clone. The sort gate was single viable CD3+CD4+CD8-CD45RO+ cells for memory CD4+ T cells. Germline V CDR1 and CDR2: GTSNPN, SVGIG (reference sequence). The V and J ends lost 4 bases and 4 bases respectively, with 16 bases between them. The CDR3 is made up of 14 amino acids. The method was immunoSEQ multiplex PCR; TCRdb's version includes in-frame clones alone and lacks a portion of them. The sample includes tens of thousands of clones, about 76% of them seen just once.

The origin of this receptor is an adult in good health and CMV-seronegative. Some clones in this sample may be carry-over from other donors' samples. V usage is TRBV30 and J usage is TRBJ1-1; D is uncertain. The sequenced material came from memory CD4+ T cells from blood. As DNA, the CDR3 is TGTGCCTGGACCCTAGAGCCATGGAGCACTGAAGCTTTCTTT. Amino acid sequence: CAWTLEPWSTEAFF.